This is a list of T cell receptor beta chains from one sample in a study of blood T cell repertoires in COVID-19. Measured with immunoSEQ multiplex PCR; TCRdb has only the in-frame clones, and not every one. The table lists some 21,000 clones, more than 75% of them singletons, with 31% in the top ten. Sequences were obtained from peripheral blood. The receptors originated from a human donor with active COVID-19. The donor label of this sample is uncertain. Each CDR3 is given with its conserved first and last residue. Each record gives: CDR3 length, V gene, J gene, CDR3 protein.

21	TRBV19	TRBJ2-5	CASPRPRGPLAAGAVQETQYF
14	TRBV3-1/TRBV3-2	TRBJ2-5	CASSYTGTAETQYF
15	TRBV19	TRBJ1-2	CASSNLAGQNYGYTF
14	TRBV29-1	TRBJ2-1	CSVEPSGRYNEQFF
15	TRBV13	TRBJ2-7	CASSLGPASTYEQYF
16	TRBV14	TRBJ1-1	CASSLGRGARNTEAFF
16	TRBV2	TRBJ2-7	CASSVGPGQGSYEQYF
14	TRBV5-1	TRBJ1-1	CASSYRGMNTEAFF
15	TRBV7-3	TRBJ2-5	CASSPLHRVGETQYF
10	TRBV29-1	TRBJ2-7	CSVLTGTLYF
15	TRBV5-1	TRBJ2-3	CASSVRTGGTDTQYF
15	TRBV11-1	TRBJ2-3	CASSFRTGSTDTQYF
15	TRBV7-3	TRBJ2-3	CASSKTTGNTDTQYF
14	TRBV28	TRBJ1-4	CASVTGGTNEKLFF
14	TRBV7-9	TRBJ2-1	CASSLSGGPHEQFF
16	TRBV7-8	TRBJ2-7	CASSLPLGQGSYEQYF
13	TRBV29-1	TRBJ1-2	CSVEGTAPYGYTF
14	TRBV5-1	TRBJ2-3	CASSFAGGIDTQYF
15	TRBV18	TRBJ2-3	CASSPQTDSTDTQYF
15	TRBV6-1	TRBJ2-3	CASSEGYRGRDTQYF